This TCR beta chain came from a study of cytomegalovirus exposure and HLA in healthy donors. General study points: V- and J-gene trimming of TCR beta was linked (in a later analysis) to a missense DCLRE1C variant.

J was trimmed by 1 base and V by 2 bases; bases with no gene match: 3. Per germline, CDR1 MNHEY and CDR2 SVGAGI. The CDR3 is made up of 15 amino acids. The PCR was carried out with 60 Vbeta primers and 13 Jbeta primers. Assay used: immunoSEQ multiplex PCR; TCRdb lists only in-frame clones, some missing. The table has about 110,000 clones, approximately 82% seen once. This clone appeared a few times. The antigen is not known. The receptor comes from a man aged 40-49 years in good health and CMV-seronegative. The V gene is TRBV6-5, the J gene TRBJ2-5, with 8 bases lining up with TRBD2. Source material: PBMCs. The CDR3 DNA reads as TGTGCCAGCAGTTACGGGCGGGGGGTCCAAGAGACCCAGTACTTC. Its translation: CASSYGRGVQETQYF.